The T cell receptor beta chain under discussion was sequenced for a study of technical replicates of blood from a few donors. Clones were read by immunoSEQ multiplex PCR, and TCRdb kept only the in-frame ones, dropping some. The sample contains just under 60,000 clones, approximately 94% of which appear only once. The germline V gene has CDR1 MGHRA and CDR2 YSYEKL. Deletions cut 0 bases from V and 2 bases from J, with 10 bases between. The CDR3 runs 15 residues. Sequencing was performed on PBMCs. The chain has TRBV4-1 and TRBJ2-5; D is ambiguous. The source of this sequence is a human donor in good health. Some clones in this sample may be carry-over from other donors' samples. CDR3 nucleotide sequence: TGCGCCAGCAGCCAAGATCCCAACAGACAAGAGACCCAGTACTTC. Its translation is CASSQDPNRQETQYF.